The TCR beta chain under discussion was sequenced for a study of blood T cell repertoires in COVID-19. This clone was seen at least ten times. The protocol was immunoSEQ multiplex PCR, while the TCRdb copy is restricted to in-frame clones and leaves out a portion. The table has some 74,000 clones, roughly 85% seen once. V shed 5 bases, J shed 6 bases, and the junction held 5 bases outside the gene matches. The CDR3 is made up of 13 amino acids. Germline loops: CDR1 LNHDA, CDR2 SQIVND (reference sequence). The chain links TRBV19 to TRBJ2-7; TRBD2 agrees at 9 bases. The sequenced material came from peripheral blood. This clonotype was sampled from a woman of 80 years or more with acute or convalescent COVID-19. The DNA of the CDR3 is TGTGCCAGTAGTCATCCAGCGGGAGGCGAGCAGTACTTC. This gives the protein CASSHPAGGEQYF.